This T cell receptor beta chain was recorded in a study of CD4 T cells in relation to SARS-CoV-2 and coronaviruses. Study results and caveats: Samples before the pandemic and after infection were not matched within any donor.

Germline CDR1 is MNHNY and CDR2 is SVGAGI (reference sequence). With 2 bases removed from V and 5 bases from J, the gap between germline ends came to 6 bases. The CDR3 contains 12 residues. There are a few counts of this clone. Its antigen is currently unknown. CD4+ T cells from unexposed donors were obtained before the COVID-19 pandemic (2011-2018). TCRdb's table, derived via immunoSEQ multiplex PCR, lists solely in-frame clones and lacks some. The table includes roughly 68,000 clones, approximately 95% detected once. This TCR was recovered from a human donor in good health. Input material: naive CD4+ T cells from PBMCs. Subset meaning: naive CD4+ T cells isolated by negative enrichment. The chain employs TRBV6-6 and TRBJ1-1; unclear D gene. CDR3 in amino acids: CASSYAWTEAFF. The CDR3 DNA reads TGTGCCAGCAGTTACGCTTGGACTGAAGCTTTCTTT.